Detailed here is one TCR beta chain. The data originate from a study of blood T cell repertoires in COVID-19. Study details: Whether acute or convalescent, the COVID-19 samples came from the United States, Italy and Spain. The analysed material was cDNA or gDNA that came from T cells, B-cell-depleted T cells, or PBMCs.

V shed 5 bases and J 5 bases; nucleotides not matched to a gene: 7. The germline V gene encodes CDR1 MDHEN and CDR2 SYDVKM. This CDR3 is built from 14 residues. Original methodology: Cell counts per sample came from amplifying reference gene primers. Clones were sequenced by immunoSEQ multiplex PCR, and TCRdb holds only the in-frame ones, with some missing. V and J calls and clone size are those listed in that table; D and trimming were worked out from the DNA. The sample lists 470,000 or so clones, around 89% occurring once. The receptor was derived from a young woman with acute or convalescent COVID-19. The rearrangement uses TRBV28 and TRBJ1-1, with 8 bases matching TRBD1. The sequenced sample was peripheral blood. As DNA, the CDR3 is TGTGCCAGCAGTCCGGACAGGGTGGAGACTGAAGCTTTCTTT. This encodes CASSPDRVETEAFF.